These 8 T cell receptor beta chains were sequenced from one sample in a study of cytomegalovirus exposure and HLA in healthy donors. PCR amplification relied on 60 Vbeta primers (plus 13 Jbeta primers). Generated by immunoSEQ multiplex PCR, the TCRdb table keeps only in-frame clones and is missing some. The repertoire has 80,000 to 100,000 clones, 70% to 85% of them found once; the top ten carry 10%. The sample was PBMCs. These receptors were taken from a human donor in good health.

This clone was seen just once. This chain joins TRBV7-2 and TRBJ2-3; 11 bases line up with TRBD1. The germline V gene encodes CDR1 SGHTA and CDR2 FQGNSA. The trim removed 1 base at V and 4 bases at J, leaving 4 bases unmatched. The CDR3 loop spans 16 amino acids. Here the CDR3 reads CASSLVGTGGSDTQYF. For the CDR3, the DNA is TGTGCCAGCAGCTTAGTTGGGACAGGGGGTTCAGATACGCAGTATTTT.

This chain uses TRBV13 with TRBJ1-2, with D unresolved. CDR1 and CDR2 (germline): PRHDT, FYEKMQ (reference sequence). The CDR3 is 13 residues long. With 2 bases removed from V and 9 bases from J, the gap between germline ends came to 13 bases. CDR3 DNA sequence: TGTGCCAGCAGCTTACCGGGAACCGTGAGCTACACCTTC. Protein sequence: CASSLPGTVSYTF.

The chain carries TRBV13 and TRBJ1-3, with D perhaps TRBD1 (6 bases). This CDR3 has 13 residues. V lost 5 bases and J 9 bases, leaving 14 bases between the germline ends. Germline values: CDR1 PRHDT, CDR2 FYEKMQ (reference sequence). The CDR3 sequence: CASSTQQGRTIYF. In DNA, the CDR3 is TGTGCCAGCAGCACACAACAGGGACGCACCATATATTTT.

CDR3 sequence (DNA): TGTGCCAGCAGCCCCCGGACAGGGGGAAAGGGCTACACCTTC. It is translated as CASSPRTGGKGYTF. The chain carries TRBV4-2 and TRBJ1-2; 10 positions agree with TRBD1. Per germline, CDR1 LGHNA and CDR2 YNFKEQ. Losses at the gene ends were 4 bases for V and 8 bases for J; bases not matched to a gene: 7. This CDR3 region has 14 residues.

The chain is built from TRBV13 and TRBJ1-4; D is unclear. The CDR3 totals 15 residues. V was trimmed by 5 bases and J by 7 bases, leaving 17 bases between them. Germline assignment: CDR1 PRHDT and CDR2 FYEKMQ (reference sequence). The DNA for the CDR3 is TGTGCCAGCAGCCCCACCCCCCTCCCGGGTGAAAAACTGTTTTTT. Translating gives CASSPTPLPGEKLFF. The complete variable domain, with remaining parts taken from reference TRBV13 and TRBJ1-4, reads AAGVIQSPRHLIKEKRETATLKCYPIPRHDTVYWYQQGPGQDPQFLISFYEKMQSDKGSIPDRFSAQQFSDYHSELNMSSLELGDSALYFCASSPTPLPGEKLFFGSGTQLSVL.

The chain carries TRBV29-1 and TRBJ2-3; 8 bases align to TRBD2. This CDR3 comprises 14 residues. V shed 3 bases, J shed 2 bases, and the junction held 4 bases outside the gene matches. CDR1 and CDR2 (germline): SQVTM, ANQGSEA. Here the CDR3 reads CSVEAGGLTDTQYF. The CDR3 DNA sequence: TGCAGCGTTGAGGCGGGGGGCCTCACAGATACGCAGTATTTT.

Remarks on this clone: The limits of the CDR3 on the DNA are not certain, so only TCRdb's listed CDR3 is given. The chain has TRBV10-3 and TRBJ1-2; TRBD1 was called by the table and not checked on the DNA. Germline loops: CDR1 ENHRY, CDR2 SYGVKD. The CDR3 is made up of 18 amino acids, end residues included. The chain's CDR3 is CAISESFGPGTGGLSDTF.

CDR3 in amino acids: CASSQGTGASYEQYF. CDR3 DNA: TGTGCCAGCAGCCAAGGGACTGGAGCTTCCTACGAGCAGTACTTC. V usage is TRBV4-2 and J usage is TRBJ2-7; a weak D match, TRBD2 (5 bases). This CDR3 region has 15 residues. V lost 1 base and J 1 base, leaving 11 bases between the germline ends. Germline V CDR1 and CDR2: LGHNA, YNFKEQ.